This T cell receptor (beta chain) is from a study of blood T cell repertoires in COVID-19. Assay used: immunoSEQ multiplex PCR; TCRdb lists only in-frame clones, some missing. The sample has around 300,000 clones, around 91% seen once; the top ten hold 0.8% to 1.3%. Per germline, CDR1 SGHRS and CDR2 YFSETQ. Germline trimming cut 5 bases from V and 8 bases from J; bases unmatched to any gene: 5. The CDR3 runs to 13 residues. In this sample, this clone turned up a few times. This receptor was obtained from a middle-aged woman with COVID-19, enrolled during active disease. The chain has TRBV5-1 and TRBJ1-4, with TRBD1 matching 8 bases. Sequenced material: peripheral blood. In nucleotides, the CDR3 is TGCGCCAGCAGTTTACAGGGGGAGGAAAAACTGTTTTTT. Translated, it gives CASSLQGEEKLFF.